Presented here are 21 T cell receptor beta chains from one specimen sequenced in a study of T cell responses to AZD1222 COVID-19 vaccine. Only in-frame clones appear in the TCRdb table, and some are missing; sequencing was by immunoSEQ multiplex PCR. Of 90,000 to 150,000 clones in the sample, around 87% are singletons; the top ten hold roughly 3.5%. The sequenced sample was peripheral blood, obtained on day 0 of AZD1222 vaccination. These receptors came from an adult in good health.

CDR3 loop: CASRGNGNTIYF. The CDR3 DNA reads as TGTGCCAGCAGAGGCAACGGAAACACCATATATTTT. The chain joins TRBV6-5 to TRBJ1-3; D unclear. This CDR3 is built from 12 residues. V was cut by 6 bases and J by 4 bases, with 7 bases left in between. Germline CDR1 MNHEY, CDR2 SVGAGI.

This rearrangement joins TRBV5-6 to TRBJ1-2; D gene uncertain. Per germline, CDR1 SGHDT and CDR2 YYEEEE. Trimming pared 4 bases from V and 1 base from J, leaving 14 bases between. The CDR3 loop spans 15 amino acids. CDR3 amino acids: CASSLAQSFNYGYTF. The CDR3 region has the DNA TGTGCCAGCAGCCTGGCGCAGTCGTTTAACTATGGCTACACCTTC.

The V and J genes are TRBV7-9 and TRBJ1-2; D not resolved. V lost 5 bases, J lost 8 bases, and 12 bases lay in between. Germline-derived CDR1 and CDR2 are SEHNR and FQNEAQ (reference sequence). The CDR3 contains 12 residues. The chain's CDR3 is CASSEGVAGYTF. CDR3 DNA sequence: TGTGCCAGCAGCGAGGGAGTTGCAGGCTACACCTTC.

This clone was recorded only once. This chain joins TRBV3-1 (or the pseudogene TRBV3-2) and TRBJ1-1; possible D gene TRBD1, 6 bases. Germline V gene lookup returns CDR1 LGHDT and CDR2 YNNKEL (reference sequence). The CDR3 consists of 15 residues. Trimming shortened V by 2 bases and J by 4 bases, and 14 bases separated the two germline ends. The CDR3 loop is CASSQKGGLGTEAFF. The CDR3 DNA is TGTGCCAGCAGCCAAAAGGGGGGGCTCGGCACTGAAGCTTTCTTT.

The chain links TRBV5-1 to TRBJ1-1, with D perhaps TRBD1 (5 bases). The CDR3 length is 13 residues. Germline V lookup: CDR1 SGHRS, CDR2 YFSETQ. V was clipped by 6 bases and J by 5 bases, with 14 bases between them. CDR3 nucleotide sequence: TGCGCCAGCACCCCGCTAGGGGCTACTGAAGCTTTCTTT. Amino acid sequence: CASTPLGATEAFF. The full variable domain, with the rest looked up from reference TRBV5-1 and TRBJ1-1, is KAGVTQTPRYLIKTRGQQVTLSCSPISGHRSVSWYQQTPGQGLQFLFEYFSETQRNKGNFPGRFSGRQFSNSRSEMNVSTLELGDSALYLCASTPLGATEAFFGQGTRLTVV.

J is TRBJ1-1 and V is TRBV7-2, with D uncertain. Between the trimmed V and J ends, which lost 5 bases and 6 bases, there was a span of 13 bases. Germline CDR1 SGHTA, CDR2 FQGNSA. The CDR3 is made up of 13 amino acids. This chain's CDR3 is CASSPTRSAEAFF. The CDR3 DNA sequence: TGTGCCAGCAGCCCCACAAGAAGCGCTGAAGCTTTCTTT.

The CDR3 reads CASSLGDRVSEQFF. For the CDR3, the DNA is TGTGCCAGCAGCTTGGGGGACAGGGTGAGTGAGCAGTTCTTC. V and J are TRBV5-8 and TRBJ2-1, with 9 nucleotides matching TRBD1. The CDR3 is made up of 14 amino acids. V trimming: 0 bases; J trimming: 9 bases; junction bases outside the gene matches: 4. Germline CDR1 SGHTS, CDR2 YDEGEE.

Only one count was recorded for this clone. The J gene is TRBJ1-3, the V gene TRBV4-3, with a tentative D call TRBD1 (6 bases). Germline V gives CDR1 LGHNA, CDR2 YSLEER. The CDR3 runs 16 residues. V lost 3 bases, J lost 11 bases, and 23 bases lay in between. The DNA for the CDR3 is TGCGCCAGCAGCCAGACAACCGGGACAACTGGGCGAGCCATATATTTT. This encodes CASSQTTGTTGRAIYF.

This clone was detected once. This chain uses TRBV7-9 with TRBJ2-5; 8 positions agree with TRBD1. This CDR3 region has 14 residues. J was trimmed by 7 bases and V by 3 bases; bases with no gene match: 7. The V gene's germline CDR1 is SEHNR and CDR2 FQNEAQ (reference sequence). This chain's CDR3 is CASSLAGGLRTQYF. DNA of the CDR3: TGTGCCAGCAGCTTGGCAGGGGGCCTCAGGACCCAGTACTTC.

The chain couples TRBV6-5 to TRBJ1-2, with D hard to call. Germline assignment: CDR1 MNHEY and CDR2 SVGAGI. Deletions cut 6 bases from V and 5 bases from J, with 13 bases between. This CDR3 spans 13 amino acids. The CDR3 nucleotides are TGTGCCAGCAGGGTGACATCGCTTTATGGCTACACCTTC. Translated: CASRVTSLYGYTF.

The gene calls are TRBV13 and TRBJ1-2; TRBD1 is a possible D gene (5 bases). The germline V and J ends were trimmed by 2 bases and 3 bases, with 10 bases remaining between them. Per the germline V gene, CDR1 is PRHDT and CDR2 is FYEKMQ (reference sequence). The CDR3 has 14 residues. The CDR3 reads CASSLSTGDYGYTF. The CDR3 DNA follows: TGTGCCAGCAGCTTAAGTACGGGGGACTATGGCTACACCTTC.

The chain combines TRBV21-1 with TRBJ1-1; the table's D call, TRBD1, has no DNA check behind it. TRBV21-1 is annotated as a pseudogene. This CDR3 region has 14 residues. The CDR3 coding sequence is TGTGCCAGCACAAACCCACAGGGCGGCACTGAAGCTTTCTTT. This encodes CASTNPQGGTEAFF.

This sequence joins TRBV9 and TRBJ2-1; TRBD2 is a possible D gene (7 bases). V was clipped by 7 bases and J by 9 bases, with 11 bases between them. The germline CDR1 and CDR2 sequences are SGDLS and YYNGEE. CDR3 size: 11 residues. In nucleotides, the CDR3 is TGTGCCAGCGGGGGGGCCGTTGAGCAGTTCTTC. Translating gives CASGGAVEQFF. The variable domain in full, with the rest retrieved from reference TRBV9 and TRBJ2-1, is DSGVTQTPKHLITATGQRVTLRCSPRSGDLSVYWYQQSLDQGLQFLIQYYNGEERAKGNILERFSAQQFPDLHSELNLSSLELGDSALYFCASGGAVEQFFGPGTRLTVL.

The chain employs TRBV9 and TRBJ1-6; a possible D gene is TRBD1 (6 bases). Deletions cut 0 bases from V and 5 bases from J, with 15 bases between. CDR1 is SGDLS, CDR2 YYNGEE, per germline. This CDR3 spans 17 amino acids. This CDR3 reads CASSVGVRGVDNSPLHF. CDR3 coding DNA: TGTGCCAGCAGCGTAGGGGTTAGGGGGGTGGATAATTCACCCCTCCACTTT.

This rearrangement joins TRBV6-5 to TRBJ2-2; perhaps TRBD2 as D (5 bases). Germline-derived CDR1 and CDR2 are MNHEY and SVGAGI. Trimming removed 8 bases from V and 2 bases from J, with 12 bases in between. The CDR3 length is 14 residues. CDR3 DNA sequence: TGTGCCAGCCGACTGGACTTTAACACCGGGGAGCTGTTTTTT. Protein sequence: CASRLDFNTGELFF.

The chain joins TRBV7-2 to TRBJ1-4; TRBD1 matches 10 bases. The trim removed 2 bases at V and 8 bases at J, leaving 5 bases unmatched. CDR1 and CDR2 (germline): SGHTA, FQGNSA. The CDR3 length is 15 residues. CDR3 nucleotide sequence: TGTGCCAGCAGCTTACTCGGACAGGGGGGAGAAAAACTGTTTTTT. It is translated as CASSLLGQGGEKLFF.

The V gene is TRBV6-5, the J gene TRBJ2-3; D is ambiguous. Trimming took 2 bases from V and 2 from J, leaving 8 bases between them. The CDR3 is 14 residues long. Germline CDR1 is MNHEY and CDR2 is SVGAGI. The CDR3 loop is CASSYAGITDTQYF. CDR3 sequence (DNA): TGTGCCAGCAGTTACGCTGGGATCACAGATACGCAGTATTTT.

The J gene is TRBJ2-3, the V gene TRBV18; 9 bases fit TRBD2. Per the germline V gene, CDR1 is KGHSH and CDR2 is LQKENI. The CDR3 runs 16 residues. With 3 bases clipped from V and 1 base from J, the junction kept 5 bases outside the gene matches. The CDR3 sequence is CASSPPSGEGTDTQYF. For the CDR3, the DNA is TGTGCCAGCTCACCTCCTAGCGGGGAGGGCACAGATACGCAGTATTTT.

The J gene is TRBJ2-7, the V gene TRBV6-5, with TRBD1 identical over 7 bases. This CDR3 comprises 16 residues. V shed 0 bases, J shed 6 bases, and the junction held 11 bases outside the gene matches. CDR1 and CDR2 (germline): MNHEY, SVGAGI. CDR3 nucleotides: TGTGCCAGCAGTTACTCGATAGGGGGATCAGGGGGCGAGCAGTACTTC. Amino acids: CASSYSIGGSGGEQYF.

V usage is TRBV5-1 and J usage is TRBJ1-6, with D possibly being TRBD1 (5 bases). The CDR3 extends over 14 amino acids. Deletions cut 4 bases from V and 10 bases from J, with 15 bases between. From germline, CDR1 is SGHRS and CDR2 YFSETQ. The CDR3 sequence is CASSGTRFGSPLHF. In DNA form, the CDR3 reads TGCGCCAGCAGCGGGACGAGATTTGGCTCACCCCTCCACTTT.

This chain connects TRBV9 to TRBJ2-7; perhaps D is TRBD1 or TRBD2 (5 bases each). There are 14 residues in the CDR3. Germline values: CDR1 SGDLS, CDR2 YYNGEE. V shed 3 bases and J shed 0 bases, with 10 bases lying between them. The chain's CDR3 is CASSAGDHSYEQYF. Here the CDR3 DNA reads TGTGCCAGCAGCGCCGGGGACCACTCCTACGAGCAGTACTTC.